This TCR beta chain was found in a study of T cell responses to AZD1222 COVID-19 vaccine (dated by TCRdb to the early 2020s). Regarding the research as a whole: Because spike-specific TCR depth and breadth did not differ between the two schedules, AZD1222 recipients who got a second dose at roughly 4 weeks were pooled with those who got a second dose at roughly 12 weeks. A total of 230 to 250 trial participants underwent TCR sequencing, of whom some 210 received two doses of AZD1222 and about 25 received two doses of the MenACWY control vaccine. Trial participants were enrolled by age into 18-55, 56-69 and 70-plus year subgroups, with roughly 150, 30 and 60 TCR-sequenced participants respectively.

CDR1 and CDR2 are read off the germline V gene as SGHTS and YDEGEE. V is reduced by 0 bases and J by 4 bases, leaving a spacing of 7 bases between them. The CDR3 holds 14 amino acids from the cysteine to the phenylalanine. Here the CDR3 DNA is all that survives: 42 bases in frame from base 1. For this clone: Its recognized antigen is unknown. No much larger clone exists at a distance of one base, and base qualities are not known.

The CDR3 regions of human TCRbeta chains were analyzed by immunosequencing. In the authors' own workflow: Repertoire TCRs were checked for matches against a reference library of SARS-CoV-2-specific TCRs that had been generated using the MIRA antigen-specificity platform. Breadth was defined as the fraction of unique TCRs that were SARS-CoV-2-associated, and depth was defined as the fraction of total T cells that were SARS-CoV-2-associated. Using the MIRA data, each spike-specific TCR was mapped to the spike region that the TCR reacts to and placed in a CD4 or CD8 class. Log10-transformed breadth and depth values were compared by one-way ANOVA with Sidak's multiple comparisons tests. TCRdb stores this immuneACCESS table with in-frame sequences only. Part of the clones is absent; in the studies checked, under half of the shortfall reflects unresolved V genes, and no reason is known for the rest. V, J and clone size reflect that table, while D and trimming were determined from the DNA. The sample table contains approximately 90,000 clones; only one count was recorded for 90% of them. 8.4% of the sample goes to the ten largest clones.

The label giving this sample's time point can be read as: baseline before first vaccination. Vaccinee samples were obtained from the UK trials COV001 and COV002, which included a single-blind randomized controlled phase 2/3 trial of AZD1222 (ChAdOx1 nCoV-19) in healthy adults. Trial participant PBMC samples were collected at day 0 and day 28 after the second dose for TCRbeta chain sequencing. What the authors observed across the whole study: Because no samples from the day 14 peak response were available, repertoires could be characterized only after the peak T cell response. In the small 56-69-year group, the increase in depth fell short of significance, most likely because of low power. Conclusions about previously exposed vaccinees are limited, since just five or six AZD1222 recipients were seropositive for SARS-CoV-2 at baseline. Vaccine-associated CD4 TCRs spanned the whole spike protein, with dominant responses in regions 160-218 and 743-854. Nearly half of unique spike-specific TCRs reportedly recognized epitopes outside regions mutated in the B.1.351 and B.1.1.7 variants. After two AZD1222 doses, spike-specific TCR breadth and depth were significantly higher than at day 0 and than in MenACWY recipients. Participants were mostly white British, with more females than males. The authors suggested clonal diversity may have been underestimated.

The source was peripheral blood, collected on day 0 of AZD1222 vaccination. Recombination joined TRBV5-8 with TRBJ2-2, with the D gene too uncertain to name. The source is an adult in good health. In nucleotide form, the sequence is TGTGCCAGCAGCTTGGTTCCGCCCACCGGGGAGCTGTTTTTT. Its protein is CASSLVPPTGELFF.